This TCR beta chain was captured in a study of CD8 T cells in ankylosing spondylitis. Findings and limits, study-wide: Matched ankylosing spondylitis synovial fluid reportedly showed significant enrichment of disease-linked clones. Clones linked with disease were CD8+ and fairly uncommon in the peripheral blood. There was a TCR beta motif, made of 7 or 8 highly homologous variants, that appeared characteristic of ankylosing spondylitis blood.

This clonotype was detected only a few times. Antigen unknown. One entry per CDR3 protein, called by TCRdb with MiXCR from the 5' RACE reads. The table has roughly 200,000 distinct CDR3 sequences, 9.5% to 15% seen once. Trimming shortened V by 7 bases and J by 0 bases, and 10 bases separated the two germline ends. Germline loops: CDR1 LGHDT, CDR2 YNNKEL (reference sequence). The CDR3 covers 15 residues. The V and J genes are TRBV3-1 and TRBJ1-6; no reliable D call. The sequencing input was blood, either unsorted or a sorted T cell fraction (not recorded which). The TCR comes from a male donor with ankylosing spondylitis or in good health (not recorded which). The CDR3 region has the DNA TGTGCCAGCAAGCAGGATACCTCCTATAATTCACCCCTCCACTTT. Translated, it gives CASKQDTSYNSPLHF.